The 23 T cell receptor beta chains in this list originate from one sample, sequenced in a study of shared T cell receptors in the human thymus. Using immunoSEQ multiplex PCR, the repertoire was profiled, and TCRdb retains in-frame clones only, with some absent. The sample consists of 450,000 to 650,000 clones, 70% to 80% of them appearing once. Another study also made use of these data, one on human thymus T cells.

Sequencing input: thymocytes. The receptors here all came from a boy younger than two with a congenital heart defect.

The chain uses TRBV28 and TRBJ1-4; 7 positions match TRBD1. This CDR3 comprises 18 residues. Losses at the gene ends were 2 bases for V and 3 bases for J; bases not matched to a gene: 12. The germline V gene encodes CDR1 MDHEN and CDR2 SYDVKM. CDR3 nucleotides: TGTGCCAGCAGTTTACCGAGGGGGCGGACAGGACCTAATGAAAAACTGTTTTTT. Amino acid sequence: CASSLPRGRTGPNEKLFF.

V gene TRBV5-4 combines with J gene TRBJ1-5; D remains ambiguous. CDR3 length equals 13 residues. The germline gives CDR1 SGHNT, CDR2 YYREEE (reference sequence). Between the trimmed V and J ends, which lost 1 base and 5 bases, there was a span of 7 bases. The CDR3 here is CASSLNGDQPQHF. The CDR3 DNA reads TGTGCCAGCAGCTTGAACGGGGATCAGCCCCAGCATTTT.

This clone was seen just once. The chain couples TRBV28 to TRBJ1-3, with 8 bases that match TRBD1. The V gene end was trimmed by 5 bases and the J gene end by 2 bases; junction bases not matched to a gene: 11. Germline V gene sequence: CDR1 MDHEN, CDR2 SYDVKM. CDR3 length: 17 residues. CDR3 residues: CASSHTRGRRPGNTIYF. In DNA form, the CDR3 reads TGTGCCAGCAGTCACACCAGGGGGCGCAGGCCTGGAAACACCATATATTTT.

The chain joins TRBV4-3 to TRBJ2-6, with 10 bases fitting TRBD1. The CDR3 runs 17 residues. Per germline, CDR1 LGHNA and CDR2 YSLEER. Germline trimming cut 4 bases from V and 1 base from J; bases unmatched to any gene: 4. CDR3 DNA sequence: TGCGCCAGCAGCCCGGGACAGGGGAGGTCTGGGGCCAACGTCCTGACTTTC. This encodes CASSPGQGRSGANVLTF.

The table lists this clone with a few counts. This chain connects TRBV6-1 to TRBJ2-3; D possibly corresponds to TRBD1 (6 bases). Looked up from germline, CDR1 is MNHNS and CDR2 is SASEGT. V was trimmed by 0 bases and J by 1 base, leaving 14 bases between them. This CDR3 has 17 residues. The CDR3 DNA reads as TGTGCCAGCAGTGAAGCCCCCGGACAGCTTCGCACAGATACGCAGTATTTT. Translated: CASSEAPGQLRTDTQYF.

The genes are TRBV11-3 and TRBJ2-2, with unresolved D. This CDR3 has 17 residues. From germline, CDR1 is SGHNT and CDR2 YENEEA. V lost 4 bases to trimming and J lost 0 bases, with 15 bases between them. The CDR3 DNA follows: TGTGCCAGCAGCTCAAAAAAAGACAAGGCGAACACCGGGGAGCTGTTTTTT. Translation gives CASSSKKDKANTGELFF.

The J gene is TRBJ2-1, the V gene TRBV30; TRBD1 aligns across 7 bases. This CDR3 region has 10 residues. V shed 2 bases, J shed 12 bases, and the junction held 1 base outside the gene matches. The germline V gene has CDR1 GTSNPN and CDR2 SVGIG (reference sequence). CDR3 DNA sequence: TGTGCCTGGAGTCGACAGGGGCAGTTCTTC. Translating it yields CAWSRQGQFF.

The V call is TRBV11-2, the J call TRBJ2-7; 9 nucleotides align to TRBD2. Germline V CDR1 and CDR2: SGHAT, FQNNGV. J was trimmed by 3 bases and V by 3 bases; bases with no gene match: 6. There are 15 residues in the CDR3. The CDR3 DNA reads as TGTGCCAGCAGCTTGGTCTTAGCGGGGGTCTACGAGCAGTACTTC. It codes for CASSLVLAGVYEQYF.

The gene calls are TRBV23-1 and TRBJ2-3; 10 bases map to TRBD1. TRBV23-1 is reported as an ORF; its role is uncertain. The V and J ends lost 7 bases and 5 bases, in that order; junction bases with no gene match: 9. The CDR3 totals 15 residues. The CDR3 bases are TGCGCCAGCACCCCCGGGGACAGGGGTGGAGATACGCAGTATTTT. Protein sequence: CASTPGDRGGDTQYF.

DNA of the CDR3: TGTGCCTGGAGCCAGAGGATAGCCAAAAACATTCAGTACTTC. Translation gives CAWSQRIAKNIQYF. The chain employs TRBV30 and TRBJ2-4; D is unresolved. Germline CDR1 GTSNPN, CDR2 SVGIG (reference sequence). The CDR3 has 14 amino acids. The germline V and J ends were trimmed by 3 bases and 0 bases, with 9 bases remaining between them.

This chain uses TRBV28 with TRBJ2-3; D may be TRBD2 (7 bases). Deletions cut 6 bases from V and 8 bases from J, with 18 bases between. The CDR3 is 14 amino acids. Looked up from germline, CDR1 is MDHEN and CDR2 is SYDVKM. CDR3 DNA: TGTGCCAGCAGCCCATCTAGCGGAGGGGGTACGCAGTATTTT. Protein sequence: CASSPSSGGGTQYF.

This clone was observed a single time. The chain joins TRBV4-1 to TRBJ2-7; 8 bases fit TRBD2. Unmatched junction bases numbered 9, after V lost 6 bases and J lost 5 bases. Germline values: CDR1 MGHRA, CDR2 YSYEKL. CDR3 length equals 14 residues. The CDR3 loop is CASRGSGSGHEQYF. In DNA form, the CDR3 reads TGCGCCAGCAGGGGCAGCGGGAGTGGCCACGAGCAGTACTTC.

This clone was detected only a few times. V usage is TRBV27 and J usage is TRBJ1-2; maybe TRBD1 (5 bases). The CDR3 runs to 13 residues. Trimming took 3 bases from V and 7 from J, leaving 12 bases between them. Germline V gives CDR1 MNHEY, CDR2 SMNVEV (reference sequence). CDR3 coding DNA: TGTGCCAGCAGTTTCGGCAGGGTAGGTGGCTACACCTTC. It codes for CASSFGRVGGYTF.

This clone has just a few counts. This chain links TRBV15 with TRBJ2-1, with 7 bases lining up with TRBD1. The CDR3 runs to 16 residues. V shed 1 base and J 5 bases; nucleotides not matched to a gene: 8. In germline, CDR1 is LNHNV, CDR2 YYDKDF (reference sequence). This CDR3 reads CATSRGTGVVDNEQFF. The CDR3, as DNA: TGTGCCACCAGCAGAGGAACAGGGGTAGTTGACAATGAGCAGTTCTTC.

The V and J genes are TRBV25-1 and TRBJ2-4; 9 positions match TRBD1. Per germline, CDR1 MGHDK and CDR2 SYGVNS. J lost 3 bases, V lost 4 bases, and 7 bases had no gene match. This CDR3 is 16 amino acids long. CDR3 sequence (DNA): TGTGCCAGCAGTGGCAACAGGGGGCTGAGCAAAAACATTCAGTACTTC. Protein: CASSGNRGLSKNIQYF. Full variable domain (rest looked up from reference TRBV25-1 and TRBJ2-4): EADIYQTPRYLVIGTGKKITLECSQTMGHDKMYWYQQDPGMELHLIHYSYGVNSTEKGDLSSESTVSRIRTEHFPLTLESARPSHTSQYLCASSGNRGLSKNIQYFGAGTRLSVL.

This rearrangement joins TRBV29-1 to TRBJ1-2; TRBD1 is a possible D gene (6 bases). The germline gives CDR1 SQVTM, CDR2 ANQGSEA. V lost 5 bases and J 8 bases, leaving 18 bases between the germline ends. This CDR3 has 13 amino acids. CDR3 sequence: CSVFCRGARGYTF. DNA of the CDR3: TGCAGCGTTTTCTGTCGGGGGGCGAGGGGCTACACCTTC. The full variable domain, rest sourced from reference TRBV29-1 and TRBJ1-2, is SAVISQKPSRDICQRGTSLTIQCQVDSQVTMMFWYRQQPGQSLTLIATANQGSEATYESGFVIDKFPISRPNLTFSTLTVSNMSPEDSSIYLCSVFCRGARGYTFGSGTRLTVV.

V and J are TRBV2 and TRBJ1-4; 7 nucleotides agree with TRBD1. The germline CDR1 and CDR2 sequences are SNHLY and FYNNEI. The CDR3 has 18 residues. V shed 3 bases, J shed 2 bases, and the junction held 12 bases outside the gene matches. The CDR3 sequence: CASSDKPDRRRTNEKLFF. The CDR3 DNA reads TGTGCCAGCAGTGACAAGCCGGACAGGCGAAGGACTAATGAAAAACTGTTTTTT.

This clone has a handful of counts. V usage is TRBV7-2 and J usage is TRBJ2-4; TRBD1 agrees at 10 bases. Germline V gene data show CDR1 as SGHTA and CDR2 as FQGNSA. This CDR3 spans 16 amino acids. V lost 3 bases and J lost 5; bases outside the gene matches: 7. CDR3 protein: CASSFPGQGTENIQYF. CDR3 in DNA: TGTGCCAGCAGCTTTCCGGGACAGGGGACGGAAAACATTCAGTACTTC.

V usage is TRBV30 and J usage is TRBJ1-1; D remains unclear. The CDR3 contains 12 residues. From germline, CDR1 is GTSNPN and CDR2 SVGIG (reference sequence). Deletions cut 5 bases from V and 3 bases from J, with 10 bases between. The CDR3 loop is CAWGPEDTEAFF. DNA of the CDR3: TGTGCCTGGGGCCCGGAGGACACTGAAGCTTTCTTT.

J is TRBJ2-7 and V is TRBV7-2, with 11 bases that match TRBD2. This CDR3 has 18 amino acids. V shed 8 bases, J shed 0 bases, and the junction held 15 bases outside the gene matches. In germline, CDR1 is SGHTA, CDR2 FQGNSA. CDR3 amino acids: CASHPWGLAALGSYEQYF. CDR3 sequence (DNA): TGTGCCAGCCATCCATGGGGACTAGCGGCCTTGGGCTCCTACGAGCAGTACTTC.

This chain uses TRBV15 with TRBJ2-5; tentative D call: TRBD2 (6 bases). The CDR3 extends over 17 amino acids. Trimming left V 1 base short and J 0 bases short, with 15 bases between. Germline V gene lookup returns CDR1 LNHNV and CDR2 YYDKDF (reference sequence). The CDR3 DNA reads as TGTGCCACCAGCAGAGTCCCCCCAAGGGAGGACCAAGAGACCCAGTACTTC. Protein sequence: CATSRVPPREDQETQYF.

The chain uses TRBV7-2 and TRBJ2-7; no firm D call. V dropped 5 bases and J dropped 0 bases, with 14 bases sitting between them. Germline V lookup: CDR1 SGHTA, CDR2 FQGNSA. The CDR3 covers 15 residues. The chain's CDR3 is CASSHDLPISYEQYF. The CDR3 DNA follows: TGTGCCAGCAGCCACGATCTACCCATCTCCTACGAGCAGTACTTC.

The CDR3: CASSVEVRGDTQYF. The DNA for the CDR3 is TGTGCCAGCAGCGTAGAGGTCAGGGGAGATACGCAGTATTTT. V and J are TRBV9 and TRBJ2-3, with a tentative D call TRBD1 (6 bases). V dropped 0 bases and J dropped 5 bases, with 10 bases sitting between them. This CDR3 is 14 amino acids long. Germline CDR1 SGDLS, CDR2 YYNGEE.